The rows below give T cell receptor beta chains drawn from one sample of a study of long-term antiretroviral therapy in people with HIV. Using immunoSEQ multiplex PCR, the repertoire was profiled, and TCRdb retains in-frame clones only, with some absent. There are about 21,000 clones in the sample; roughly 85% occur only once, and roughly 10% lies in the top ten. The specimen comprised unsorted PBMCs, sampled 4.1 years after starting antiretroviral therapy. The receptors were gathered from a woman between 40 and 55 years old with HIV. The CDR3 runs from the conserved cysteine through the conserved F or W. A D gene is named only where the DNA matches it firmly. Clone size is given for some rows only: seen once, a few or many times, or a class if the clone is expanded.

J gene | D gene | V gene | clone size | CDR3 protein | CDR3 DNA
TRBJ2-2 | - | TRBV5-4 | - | CASSQESYAGELFF | TGTGCCAGCAGCCAAGAATCGTACGCCGGGGAGCTGTTTTTT
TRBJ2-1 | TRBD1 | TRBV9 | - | CASSVGQGTYNEQFF | TGTGCCAGCAGCGTGGGACAGGGTACCTACAATGAGCAGTTCTTC
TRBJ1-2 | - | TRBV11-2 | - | CASSSSGWDGYTF | TGTGCCAGCAGCTCCTCAGGGTGGGATGGCTACACCTTC
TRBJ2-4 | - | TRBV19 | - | CASSIDLLASEAENIQYF | TGTGCCAGTAGTATAGATCTATTGGCATCCGAAGCCGAAAACATTCAGTACTTC
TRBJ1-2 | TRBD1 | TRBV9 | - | CASSARGQGVYGYTF | TGTGCCAGCAGCGCCAGGGGACAGGGGGTTTATGGCTACACCTTC
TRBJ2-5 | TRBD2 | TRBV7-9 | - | CASSFLAGFQETQYF | TGTGCCAGCAGCTTTCTAGCGGGGTTCCAAGAGACCCAGTACTTC
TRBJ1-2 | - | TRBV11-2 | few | CASSFWETSGRDGYTF | TGTGCCAGCAGCTTTTGGGAGACTTCGGGGCGGGATGGCTACACCTTC
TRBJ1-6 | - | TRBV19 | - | CASSVPSGKYNSPLHF | TGTGCCAGTAGTGTCCCCTCGGGCAAATATAATTCACCCCTCCACTTT
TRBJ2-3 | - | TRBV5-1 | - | CASSLGTIEANTQYF | TGCGCCAGCAGCTTGGGTACCATCGAAGCTAATACGCAGTATTTT
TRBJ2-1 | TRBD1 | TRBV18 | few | CASSPRTGEEQFF | TGTGCCAGCTCACCACGTACAGGGGAAGAGCAGTTCTTC
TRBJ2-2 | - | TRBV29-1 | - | CSATTGSGELFF | TGCAGCGCCACCACAGGGTCTGGGGAGCTGTTTTTT
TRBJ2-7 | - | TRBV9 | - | CASSVGGKIYEQYF | TGTGCCAGCAGCGTAGGTGGGAAAATCTACGAGCAGTACTTC
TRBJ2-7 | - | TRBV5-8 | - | CAVGRGSPYEQYF | TGTGCCGTAGGGAGGGGGAGTCCCTACGAGCAGTACTTC
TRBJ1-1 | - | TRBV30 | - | CAWIQARRTEAFF | TGTGCCTGGATCCAAGCCCGGCGCACTGAAGCTTTCTTT
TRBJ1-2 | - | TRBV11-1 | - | CASSLKGSRGPTGYTF | TGTGCCAGCAGCTTAAAAGGGAGTCGAGGGCCTACGGGCTACACCTTC
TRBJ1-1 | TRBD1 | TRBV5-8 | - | CASSQFGTGRVNTEAFF | TGTGCCAGCAGCCAATTCGGGACAGGGCGTGTAAACACTGAAGCTTTCTTT
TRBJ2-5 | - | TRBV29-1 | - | CSVGVGQETQYF | TGCAGCGTTGGGGTGGGCCAAGAGACCCAGTACTTC
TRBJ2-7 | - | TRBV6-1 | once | CASSGQVPSYEQYF | TGTGCCAGCAGTGGACAGGTACCTTCCTACGAGCAGTACTTC
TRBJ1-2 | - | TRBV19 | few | CASSRTGRFNYGYTF | TGTGCCAGTAGTAGAACGGGGCGGTTTAACTATGGCTACACCTTC
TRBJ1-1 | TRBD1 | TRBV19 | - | CASSAGQWKAFF | TGTGCCAGTAGTGCGGGACAGTGGAAAGCTTTCTTT
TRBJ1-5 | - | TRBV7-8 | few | CASSAGLLGSPNQPQHF | TGTGCCAGCAGCGCAGGACTTCTGGGGAGTCCTAATCAGCCCCAGCATTTT
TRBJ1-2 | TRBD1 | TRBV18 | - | CASSLGQGARYGYTF | TGTGCCAGCTCACTAGGACAGGGCGCGCGGTATGGCTACACCTTC
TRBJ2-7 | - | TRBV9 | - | CASSVEAGLTYEQYF | TGTGCCAGCAGCGTAGAGGCAGGTCTGACCTACGAGCAGTACTTC
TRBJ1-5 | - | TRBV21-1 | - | CASTEAKGPGQGAGSNQPQHF | TGTGCCAGCACCGAAGCAAAGGGGCCTGGACAGGGGGCTGGGAGCAATCAGCCCCAGCATTTT
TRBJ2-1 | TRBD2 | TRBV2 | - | CAISPGLAGGPSYNEQFF | TGTGCCATTTCACCGGGACTAGCGGGAGGGCCCTCCTACAATGAGCAGTTCTTC
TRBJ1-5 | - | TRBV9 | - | CASSVGDTPGGQPQHF | TGTGCCAGCAGCGTCGGGGACACCCCGGGAGGTCAGCCCCAGCATTTT
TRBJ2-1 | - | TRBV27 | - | CASSFGAKNNEQFF | TGTGCCAGCAGTTTTGGGGCCAAGAACAATGAGCAGTTCTTC
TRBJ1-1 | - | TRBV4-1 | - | CASSPPGGGRLNTEAFF | TGCGCCAGCAGCCCCCCGGGGGGCGGGAGGTTGAACACTGAAGCTTTCTTT
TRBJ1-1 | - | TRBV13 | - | CASSRHLNTEAFF | TGTGCCAGCAGCCGACACTTGAACACTGAAGCTTTCTTT
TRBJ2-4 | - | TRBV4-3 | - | CASSQGGPGMKLAKNIQYF | TGCGCCAGCAGCCAAGGAGGGCCGGGGATGAAATTGGCCAAAAACATTCAGTACTTC
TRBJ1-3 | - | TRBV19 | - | CASSTGSQGNTIYF | TGTGCCAGTAGTACTGGCTCACAAGGAAACACCATATATTTT
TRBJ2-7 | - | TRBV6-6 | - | CASSTLPATYEQYF | TGTGCCAGCAGCACTTTACCGGCGACCTACGAGCAGTACTTC
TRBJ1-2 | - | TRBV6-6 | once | CASSPGRAEGYTF | TGTGCCAGCAGCCCCGGTAGGGCTGAGGGCTACACCTTC
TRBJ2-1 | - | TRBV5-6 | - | CASSLLVAAAREQFF | TGTGCCAGCAGCTTGTTGGTTGCGGCGGCGCGAGAGCAGTTCTTC
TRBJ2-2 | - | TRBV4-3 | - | CASSQESGVTGELFF | TGCGCCAGCAGCCAAGAGAGTGGGGTCACCGGGGAGCTGTTTTTT
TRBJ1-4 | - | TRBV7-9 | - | CASSSVDGTNEKLFF | TGTGCCAGCAGCTCGGTAGACGGAACTAATGAAAAACTGTTTTTT
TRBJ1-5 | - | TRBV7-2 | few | CASSPFNQPQHF | TGTGCCAGCAGCCCATTCAATCAGCCCCAGCATTTT
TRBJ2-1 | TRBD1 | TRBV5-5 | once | CASSLGQGEHEQFF | TGTGCCAGCAGCTTGGGACAGGGGGAACATGAGCAGTTCTTC
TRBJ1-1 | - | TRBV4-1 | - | CASSQEGPEIQGWTEAFF | TGCGCCAGCAGCCAAGAGGGCCCCGAAATACAGGGATGGACTGAAGCTTTCTTT
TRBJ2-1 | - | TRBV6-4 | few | CASSPASSSYNEQFF | TGTGCCAGCAGCCCCGCTAGCAGCTCCTACAATGAGCAGTTCTTC
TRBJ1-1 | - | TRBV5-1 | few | CASSDSRVGDTEAFF | TGCGCCAGCAGCGACTCCAGGGTGGGGGACACTGAAGCTTTCTTT
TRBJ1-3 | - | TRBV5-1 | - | CASSLAGVLNTIYF | TGCGCCAGCAGCTTGGCGGGGGTGCTAAACACCATATATTTT
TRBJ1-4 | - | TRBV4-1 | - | CASSRSSAAGAGEKLFF | TGCGCCAGCAGCCGATCTTCCGCGGCAGGGGCGGGTGAAAAACTGTTTTTT
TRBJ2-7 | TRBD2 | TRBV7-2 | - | CASSHQAGGFSYEQYF | TGTGCCAGCAGCCACCAAGCGGGGGGCTTTTCCTACGAGCAGTACTTC
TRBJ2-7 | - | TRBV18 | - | CASSPIESYEQYF | TGTGCCAGCTCACCGATAGAGAGCTACGAGCAGTACTTC
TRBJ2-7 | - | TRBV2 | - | CASRDGMGEQYF | TGTGCCAGCAGAGATGGGATGGGCGAGCAGTACTTC
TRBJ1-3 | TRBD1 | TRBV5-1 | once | CASSQTGSSGNTIYF | TGCGCCAGCAGCCAGACAGGGAGCTCTGGAAACACCATATATTTT
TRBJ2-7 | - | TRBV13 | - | CASSSTSTGPYEQYF | TGTGCCAGCAGCTCCACATCTACAGGACCCTACGAGCAGTACTTC
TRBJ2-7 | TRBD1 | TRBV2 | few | CASGQGISYEQYF | TGTGCCAGCGGACAGGGAATCTCCTACGAGCAGTACTTC
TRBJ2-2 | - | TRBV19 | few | CASSIDDTGELFF | TGTGCCAGTAGTATAGACGACACCGGGGAGCTGTTTTTT
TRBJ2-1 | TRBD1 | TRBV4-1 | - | CASSLTGTGGYEQFF | TGCGCCAGCAGCCTCACCGGGACAGGGGGCTATGAGCAGTTCTTC
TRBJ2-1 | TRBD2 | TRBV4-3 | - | CASSQGLAGGPYNEQFF | TGCGCCAGCAGCCAAGGACTAGCGGGGGGGCCCTACAATGAGCAGTTCTTC
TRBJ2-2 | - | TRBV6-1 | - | CASKKYSANTGELFF | TGTGCCAGCAAGAAGTATAGCGCAAACACCGGGGAGCTGTTTTTT
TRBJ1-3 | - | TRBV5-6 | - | CASMDSPAGPGNTIYF | TGTGCCAGCATGGACTCACCGGCGGGACCTGGAAACACCATATATTTT
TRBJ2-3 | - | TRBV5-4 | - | CASSLAVASTDTQYF | TGTGCCAGCAGCTTGGCAGTAGCTAGCACAGATACGCAGTATTTT
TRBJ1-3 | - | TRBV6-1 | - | CASSADLGYTIYF | TGTGCCAGCAGTGCGGACCTAGGGTACACCATATATTTT
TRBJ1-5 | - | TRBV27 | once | CASSSYSNQPQHF | TGTGCCAGCAGCTCCTATAGCAATCAGCCCCAGCATTTT